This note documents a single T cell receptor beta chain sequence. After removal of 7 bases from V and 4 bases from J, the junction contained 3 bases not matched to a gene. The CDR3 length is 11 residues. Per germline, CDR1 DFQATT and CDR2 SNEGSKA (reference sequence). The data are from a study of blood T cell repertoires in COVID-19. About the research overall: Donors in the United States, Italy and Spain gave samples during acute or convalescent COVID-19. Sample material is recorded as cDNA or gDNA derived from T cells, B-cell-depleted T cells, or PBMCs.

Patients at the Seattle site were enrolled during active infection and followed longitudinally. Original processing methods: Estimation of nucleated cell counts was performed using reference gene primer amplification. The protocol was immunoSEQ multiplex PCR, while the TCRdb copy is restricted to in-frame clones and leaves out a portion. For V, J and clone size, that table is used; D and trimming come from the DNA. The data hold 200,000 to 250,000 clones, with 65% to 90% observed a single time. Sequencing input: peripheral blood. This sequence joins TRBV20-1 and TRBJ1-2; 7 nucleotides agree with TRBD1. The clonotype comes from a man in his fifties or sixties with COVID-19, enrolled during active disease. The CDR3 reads CSETGPYGYTF. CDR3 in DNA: TGCAGTGAGACAGGGCCCTATGGCTACACCTTC.